This T cell receptor (beta chain) was recorded in a study of cytotoxic CD8 clonotypes in ibrutinib-treated CLL. Clones were sequenced by immunoSEQ multiplex PCR, and TCRdb holds only the in-frame ones, with some missing. This table holds 40,000 to 60,000 clones, 53% found once. Trimming removed 2 bases at V and 2 bases at J, with 11 bases between. CDR3 length: 14 residues. Germline assignment: CDR1 SGDLS and CDR2 YYNGEE. The count of this clone is one. The sequences come from PBMCs, collected after 12 months of ibrutinib treatment. The chain joins TRBV9 to TRBJ2-7; D is possibly TRBD2 (6 bases). The clonotype was recovered from a human donor with chronic lymphocytic leukemia. Written as DNA, the CDR3 is TGTGCCAGCAGCGTGGGAGGCCGGACCTACGAGCAGTACTTC. Its protein is CASSVGGRTYEQYF.